The rows below give T cell receptor beta chains drawn from one sample of a study of T cell responses to AZD1222 COVID-19 vaccine. The protocol was immunoSEQ multiplex PCR, while the TCRdb copy is restricted to in-frame clones and leaves out a portion. Among 150,000 to 200,000 clones listed, just under 95% were seen once. Sequenced here: peripheral blood, sampled on day 0 of AZD1222 vaccination. These receptors all come from an adult in good health. Both conserved end residues are part of each CDR3. The D gene is left open where the match is weak. Some rows have no size entry. The others give once, few or many, or a class for an expanded clone.

CDR3 DNA	CDR3 protein	clone size	J gene	D gene	V gene
TGTGCCAGCAGTACCGGGTATTTATCCCCCTACGAGCAGTACTTC	CASSTGYLSPYEQYF	-	TRBJ2-7	-	TRBV6-2/TRBV6-3
TGTGCCAGCAGTCACGGAGTGAACACCGGGGAGCTGTTTTTT	CASSHGVNTGELFF	-	TRBJ2-2	-	TRBV7-9
TGTGCCAGCAGCATGACAGGGGAGTGGGGCTACACCTTC	CASSMTGEWGYTF	-	TRBJ1-2	TRBD1	TRBV7-9
TGTGCCAGCAGCCAAGGGCGGACCTCGGAGCTGTTTTTT	CASSQGRTSELFF	-	TRBJ2-2	-	TRBV4-2
TGTGCCTGGAGTGTACAGGGGGCCGAGACCCAGTACTTC	CAWSVQGAETQYF	-	TRBJ2-5	TRBD1	TRBV30
TGCGCCAGCAGCCCAGACAGGTTCCGGCCCTACAATGAGCAGTTCTTC	CASSPDRFRPYNEQFF	once	TRBJ2-1	-	TRBV4-1
TGCGCCAGCAGTCAAGTTGGGGCGAGGTCGGAGAGAGAGACCCAGTACTTC	CASSQVGARSERETQYF	-	TRBJ2-5	-	TRBV23-1
TGTGCCAGCAGCCGTGGACCCTACGAGCAGTACTTC	CASSRGPYEQYF	-	TRBJ2-7	-	TRBV3-1/TRBV3-2
TGTGCCAGCAGTTTTACAGGGGGCGCGGGCAATCAGCCCCAGCATTTT	CASSFTGGAGNQPQHF	-	TRBJ1-5	TRBD1	TRBV5-5
TGTGCCAGCAGTGAATCCCCCGGGACTAGCCCTAAGGCAGATACGCAGTATTTT	CASSESPGTSPKADTQYF	-	TRBJ2-3	TRBD2	TRBV25-1
TGCAGCGGGGGGGTGTATAACGGCAATGAGCAGTTCTTC	CSGGVYNGNEQFF	-	TRBJ2-1	-	TRBV29-1
TGTGCCAGCGTCGGGGGAGCGGGGACCTACAATGAGCAGTTCTTC	CASVGGAGTYNEQFF	-	TRBJ2-1	TRBD2	TRBV27
TGTGCCAGCAGCCTACCGCCGGTGAGAGGGAAAGATGGCTACACCTTC	CASSLPPVRGKDGYTF	-	TRBJ1-2	-	TRBV9
TGTGCCAGCAGCCAATCGGCCGGGACAGGGGGGCAGCCCCAGCATTTT	CASSQSAGTGGQPQHF	-	TRBJ1-5	TRBD1	TRBV16
TGTGCCAGCAGTTTCCTGGGACAGATGAACACCGGGGAGCTGTTTTTT	CASSFLGQMNTGELFF	once	TRBJ2-2	TRBD1	TRBV2
TGCGCCAGCAGCACCGGAACAGACTATGGCTACACCTTC	CASSTGTDYGYTF	-	TRBJ1-2	-	TRBV5-1
TGTGCCAGCTCACTGGCCTACAGGGGGGGGCCAGATACGCAGTATTTT	CASSLAYRGGPDTQYF	-	TRBJ2-3	-	TRBV18
TGTGCCAGCAGCCTCGGGACCCCTGGTGAAAAACTGTTTTTT	CASSLGTPGEKLFF	-	TRBJ1-4	-	TRBV7-3
TGCGCCAGCAGCCAAGATCAGGGCGGCACTGAAGCTTTCTTT	CASSQDQGGTEAFF	-	TRBJ1-1	-	TRBV4-3
TGTGCCAGCAGCTTATCAGGGGCGGTCTCCTACGAGCAGTACTTC	CASSLSGAVSYEQYF	-	TRBJ2-7	-	TRBV7-2